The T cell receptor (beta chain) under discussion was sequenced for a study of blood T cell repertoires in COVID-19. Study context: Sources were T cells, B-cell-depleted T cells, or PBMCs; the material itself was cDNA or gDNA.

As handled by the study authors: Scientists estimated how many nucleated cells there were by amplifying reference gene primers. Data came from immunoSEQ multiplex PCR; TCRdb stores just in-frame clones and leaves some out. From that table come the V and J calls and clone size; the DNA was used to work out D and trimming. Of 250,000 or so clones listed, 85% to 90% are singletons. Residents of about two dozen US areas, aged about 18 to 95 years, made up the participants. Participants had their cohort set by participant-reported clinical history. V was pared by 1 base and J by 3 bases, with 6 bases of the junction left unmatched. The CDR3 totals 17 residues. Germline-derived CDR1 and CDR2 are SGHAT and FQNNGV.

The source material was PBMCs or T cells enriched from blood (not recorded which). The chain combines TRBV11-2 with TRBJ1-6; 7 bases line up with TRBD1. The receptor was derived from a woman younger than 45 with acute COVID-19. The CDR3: CASSLVPGTDYNSPLHF. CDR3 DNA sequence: TGTGCCAGCAGCTTAGTTCCCGGGACAGACTATAATTCACCCCTCCACTTT.